Below are 10 T cell receptor beta chains sequenced from a single sample in a study of blood T cell repertoires in COVID-19. Sequencing used immunoSEQ multiplex PCR; TCRdb keeps in-frame clones, though not all of them. The sample lists just over 250,000 clones; approximately 86% were seen once. Sequenced sample: peripheral blood. These receptors were collected from a man between 35 and 55 years old who had recovered from COVID-19.

This clone was seen just once. The chain recombines TRBV7-6 with TRBJ2-7; the match to TRBD2 covers 11 bases. Germline assignment: CDR1 SGHVS and CDR2 FNYEAQ. The CDR3 totals 17 residues. V shed 1 base, J shed 2 bases, and the junction held 7 bases outside the gene matches. CDR3 loop: CASSLGPTSGGTYEQYF. Written as DNA, the CDR3 is TGTGCCAGCAGCTTAGGACCTACTAGCGGGGGAACCTACGAGCAGTACTTC.

This chain connects TRBV6-5 to TRBJ1-1, with 9 bases fitting TRBD1. Germline-derived CDR1 and CDR2 are MNHEY and SVGAGI. Trimming removed 6 bases from V and 4 bases from J; junction bases left unmatched: 3. The CDR3 is 13 amino acids. CDR3 nucleotides: TGTGCCAGCAGGCCGACAGGGGGCACTGAAGCTTTCTTT. Encoded protein: CASRPTGGTEAFF.

This clone appeared a few times. The J gene is TRBJ2-2, the V gene TRBV7-9, with D perhaps TRBD1 (7 bases). Between the trimmed V and J ends, which lost 5 bases and 1 base, there was a span of 20 bases. The CDR3 is 18 residues long. CDR1 is SEHNR and CDR2 is FQNEAQ in the germline V gene (reference sequence). The CDR3 DNA reads as TGTGCCAGCAGCAAAGATGGGGCGGGACAGCTGAACACCGGGGAGCTGTTTTTT. It yields the protein CASSKDGAGQLNTGELFF.

The CDR3 reads CASSFVVAGTNEQFF. CDR3 in DNA: TGTGCCAGCAGCTTTGTCGTAGCGGGGACCAATGAGCAGTTCTTC. The chain recombines TRBV5-4 with TRBJ2-1; TRBD2 matches at 8 bases. The J segment lost 6 bases and the V segment lost 2 bases, leaving 7 bases of the junction unmatched. CDR3 length: 15 amino acids. In germline, CDR1 is SGHNT, CDR2 YYREEE (reference sequence).

The chain links TRBV6-6 to TRBJ1-2, with 9 bases aligning to TRBD1. The J segment lost 3 bases and the V segment lost 6 bases, leaving 2 bases of the junction unmatched. The CDR3 spans 13 residues. Germline-derived CDR1 and CDR2 are MNHNY and SVGAGI (reference sequence). DNA for the CDR3: TGTGCCAGCAGCCGGGACAGGGACTATGGCTACACCTTC. Translated, it gives CASSRDRDYGYTF.

The sample holds a few counts of this clone. V and J are TRBV18 and TRBJ1-2, with 7 nucleotides matching TRBD1. CDR1 and CDR2 from the germline V gene are KGHSH and LQKENI. With V trimmed by 3 bases and J by 6 bases, 7 bases remained unmatched. This CDR3 has 14 amino acids. The DNA of the CDR3 is TGTGCCAGCTCACCCTTACAGGGGACTCATGGCTACACCTTC. This codes for CASSPLQGTHGYTF.

The chain links TRBV18 to TRBJ2-5, with 12 nucleotides matching TRBD2. V dropped 3 bases and J dropped 2; count of bases not matched to a gene: 7. The germline V gene has CDR1 KGHSH and CDR2 LQKENI. The CDR3 is 17 residues long. CDR3 sequence reads: CASSPLLTSGGQETQYF. The CDR3 DNA reads as TGTGCCAGCTCACCCCTTCTTACTAGCGGGGGGCAAGAGACCCAGTACTTC.

The chain uses TRBV7-7 and TRBJ2-3; D uncertain. Germline V gene sequence: CDR1 SSHAT, CDR2 FNYEAQ (reference sequence). Deletions cut 0 bases from V and 8 bases from J, with 9 bases between. This CDR3 spans 13 amino acids. CDR3 amino acids: CASSLAGSGTQYF. The CDR3 DNA is TGTGCCAGCAGCTTAGCCGGGTCCGGTACGCAGTATTTT.

This clone showed up just a few times. The chain recombines TRBV19 with TRBJ1-5; no reliable D call. CDR1 is LNHDA, CDR2 SQIVND, per germline (reference sequence). The length of the CDR3 is 16 residues. Trimming shortened V by 7 bases and J by 2 bases, and 18 bases separated the two germline ends. For the CDR3, the DNA is TGTGCCAGTACCTCGGACTCCTCACGTGGCAATCAGCCCCAGCATTTT. It is translated as CASTSDSSRGNQPQHF.

The J gene is TRBJ1-2, the V gene TRBV18; 8 nucleotides match TRBD1. Losses at the gene ends were 4 bases for V and 8 bases for J; bases not matched to a gene: 9. The CDR3 contains 14 residues. Germline-derived CDR1 and CDR2 are KGHSH and LQKENI. The DNA for the CDR3 is TGTGCCAGCTCACGCTTGACAGGGGAGGAAGGCTACACCTTC. Translating it yields CASSRLTGEEGYTF.